The 10 T cell receptor beta chains presented below share a single source sample, sequenced in a study of cytomegalovirus exposure and HLA in healthy donors. This PCR relied on a set of 60 Vbeta primers and 13 Jbeta primers. Clones were sequenced by immunoSEQ multiplex PCR, and TCRdb holds only the in-frame ones, with some missing. The table records 170,000 or so clones, roughly 86% of them present only once. Material for sequencing was PBMCs. The receptor set was obtained from a girl aged 5 to 17 in good health and CMV-seropositive.

This chain connects TRBV2 to TRBJ1-1; D remains unclear. V lost 6 bases, J lost 1 base, and 15 bases lay in between. The CDR3 runs to 15 residues. CDR1 is SNHLY, CDR2 FYNNEI, per germline. The CDR3 region is CASSQARVRNTEAFF. CDR3 bases: TGTGCCAGCAGCCAAGCCCGGGTGAGGAACACTGAAGCTTTCTTT.

This chain connects TRBV5-4 to TRBJ1-1; TRBD1 matches 8 bases. The germline V gene encodes CDR1 SGHNT and CDR2 YYREEE (reference sequence). The junction had 7 bases not matched to a gene; V was cut back by 2 bases and J by 1 base. CDR3 length: 16 residues. CDR3 sequence reads: CASSLGRGPKNTEAFF. CDR3 coding DNA: TGTGCCAGCAGCTTAGGCAGGGGGCCTAAGAACACTGAAGCTTTCTTT.

V is TRBV7-9 and J is TRBJ2-2; no firm D call. The CDR3 consists of 15 residues. The germline V gene encodes CDR1 SEHNR and CDR2 FQNEAQ (reference sequence). Trimming removed 6 bases at V and 2 bases at J, with 13 bases between. The CDR3 sequence: CASSSATHNTGELFF. CDR3 coding DNA: TGTGCCAGCAGTTCCGCGACTCATAACACCGGGGAGCTGTTTTTT.

This clone was counted once. J is TRBJ2-7 and V is TRBV6-6; 11 bases align to TRBD1. This CDR3 is 15 amino acids long. Unmatched junction bases numbered 10, after V lost 6 bases and J lost 6 bases. Germline V gene lookup returns CDR1 MNHNY and CDR2 SVGAGI (reference sequence). The CDR3 loop reads CASSRPRTGGREQYF. The DNA for the CDR3 is TGTGCCAGCAGCCGCCCCCGGACAGGGGGCCGCGAGCAGTACTTC.

J is TRBJ1-1 and V is TRBV6-1; D is uncertain. Germline V gives CDR1 MNHNS, CDR2 SASEGT. This CDR3 has 12 amino acids. The V end lost 3 bases, the J end lost 3 bases, and 5 bases lay between the germline ends. This CDR3 reads CASSDPYTEAFF. In nucleotides, the CDR3 is TGTGCCAGCAGTGACCCCTACACTGAAGCTTTCTTT.

The chain employs TRBV6-4 and TRBJ1-2; possibly TRBD1 for D (5 bases). CDR1 MRHNA and CDR2 SNTAGT come from the germline V gene. This CDR3 has 13 residues. V was cut by 3 bases and J by 5 bases, with 10 bases left in between. The CDR3 bases are TGTGCCAGCAGTGAAGGGGACTCGTATGGCTACACCTTC. Translated, it gives CASSEGDSYGYTF.

The rearrangement joins TRBV19 to TRBJ1-5; D may be TRBD1 (6 bases). Germline CDR1 is LNHDA and CDR2 is SQIVND (reference sequence). The V gene lost 6 bases and the J gene lost 2 bases, with 14 bases spanning the gap. This CDR3 is 15 amino acids long. This CDR3 is CASREGGYGNQPQHF. The CDR3, as DNA: TGTGCCAGTAGGGAGGGGGGGTACGGCAATCAGCCCCAGCATTTT.

This chain links TRBV11-1 with TRBJ2-1, with TRBD1 matching 9 bases. The CDR3 totals 16 residues. CDR1 and CDR2 from the germline V gene are SGHAT and FQDESV (reference sequence). The V and J ends lost 3 bases and 1 base, in that order; junction bases with no gene match: 4. The CDR3 DNA follows: TGTGCCAGCAGCTTCCCCGGGACAGGGTCCTACAATGAGCAGTTCTTC. This encodes CASSFPGTGSYNEQFF. The full variable domain, completed using reference TRBV11-1 and TRBJ2-1, is EAEVAQSPRYKITEKSQAVAFWCDPISGHATLYWYRQILGQGPELLVQFQDESVVDDSQLPKDRFSAERLKGVDSTLKIQPAELGDSAMYLCASSFPGTGSYNEQFFGPGTRLTVL.

The V and J genes are TRBV4-1 and TRBJ2-3; no reliable D call. The V gene's germline CDR1 is MGHRA and CDR2 YSYEKL. CDR3 length equals 17 residues. Between the trimmed V and J ends, which lost 4 bases and 6 bases, there was a span of 23 bases. This CDR3 reads CASSLQPPAAMTDTQYF. The CDR3, as DNA: TGCGCCAGCAGCCTCCAACCGCCTGCAGCTATGACTGATACGCAGTATTTT.

The V call is TRBV19, the J call TRBJ1-2; no firm D call. The CDR3 extends over 15 amino acids. From germline, CDR1 is LNHDA and CDR2 SQIVND (reference sequence). The V gene lost 5 bases and the J gene lost 3 bases, with 16 bases spanning the gap. The CDR3 spells CASSVSLQNDYGYTF. The CDR3 DNA reads TGTGCCAGTAGTGTTTCCCTACAGAACGACTATGGCTACACCTTC.